The 28 T cell receptor beta chains given below trace back to one sample, sequenced in a study of blood T cell repertoires in COVID-19. Produced via immunoSEQ multiplex PCR; TCRdb's table is partial and in-frame only. The sample carries roughly 240,000 clones, around 82% recorded once. Material for sequencing was peripheral blood. The receptors come from a woman in her 70s with acute or convalescent COVID-19.

V usage is TRBV4-3 and J usage is TRBJ1-6, with D unresolved. The CDR3 length is 14 residues. With 3 bases removed from V and 12 bases from J, the gap between germline ends came to 15 bases. CDR1 is LGHNA and CDR2 is YSLEER in the germline V gene. CDR3 in DNA: TGCGCCAGCAGCCAGACCCAGGTCGCTCAACCCCTCCACTTT. Protein product: CASSQTQVAQPLHF.

The V call is TRBV5-1, the J call TRBJ2-1; 9 positions agree with TRBD2. The ends lost 5 bases at V and 7 bases at J; junction bases unmatched: 10. Germline CDR1 SGHRS, CDR2 YFSETQ. The length of the CDR3 is 15 residues. The CDR3 loop is CASRGTSRARNEQFF. The CDR3 nucleotides read TGCGCCAGCAGAGGGACTAGCAGGGCTCGGAATGAGCAGTTCTTC.

The rearrangement links TRBV6-5 to TRBJ1-5, with 7 bases identical to TRBD1. With V trimmed by 6 bases and J by 5 bases, 4 bases remained unmatched. The CDR3 is 13 residues long. The germline gives CDR1 MNHEY, CDR2 SVGAGI. This CDR3 reads CASRRQGDQPQHF. CDR3 DNA sequence: TGTGCCAGCAGGAGGCAGGGGGATCAGCCCCAGCATTTT.

This clone was recorded only once. The chain is built from TRBV2 and TRBJ1-5; D gene ambiguous. V gave up 0 bases and J gave up 6 bases, with 15 bases separating them. The CDR3 has 16 residues. From germline, CDR1 is SNHLY and CDR2 FYNNEI. In nucleotides, the CDR3 is TGTGCCAGCAGTGAAGCGCTTCCGGGTGTAGGTCAGCCCCAGCATTTT. It translates to CASSEALPGVGQPQHF.

The chain is built from TRBV5-1 and TRBJ2-5, with a tentative D call TRBD2 (5 bases). This CDR3 spans 15 amino acids. The germline V gene has CDR1 SGHRS and CDR2 YFSETQ. V dropped 2 bases and J dropped 0 bases, with 11 bases sitting between them. CDR3 nucleotides: TGCGCCAGCAGCTTATTCTTACTAGACCAAGAGACCCAGTACTTC. Encoded protein: CASSLFLLDQETQYF.

The chain uses TRBV3-1 (or the pseudogene TRBV3-2) and TRBJ1-2; 7 bases are a match to TRBD1. The CDR3 has 16 residues. Germline CDR1 is LGHDT and CDR2 is YNNKEL (reference sequence). With 1 base clipped from V and 4 bases from J, the junction kept 9 bases outside the gene matches. The DNA for the CDR3 is TGTGCCAGCAGCCAAGGACGGGACAGTTGGAGCTATGGCTACACCTTC. It translates to CASSQGRDSWSYGYTF.

In this sample, this clone turned up once. The chain links TRBV20-1 to TRBJ1-6; a weak D match, TRBD1 (6 bases). CDR1 DFQATT and CDR2 SNEGSKA come from the germline V gene (reference sequence). V lost 3 bases to trimming and J lost 10 bases, with 13 bases between them. The CDR3 runs 13 residues. CDR3 sequence (DNA): TGCAGTGCTAGTCAGGGGAGGGGGTCACCCCTCCACTTT. It codes for CSASQGRGSPLHF.

This clone has only a few counts. At one of its ends the junction is not consistent with the germline gene, which may arise from a read error. In DNA form, the CDR3 reads TGTGCCAGCAGCTATCGGACTAGCGGGGGAACGGACTTC. Its protein product is CASSYRTSGGTDF. The chain uses TRBV7-9 and TRBJ2-7; the match to TRBD2 covers 13 bases. The germline gives CDR1 SEHNR, CDR2 FQNEAQ (reference sequence). The CDR3 has 13 residues.

The chain recombines TRBV4-1 with TRBJ1-3; tentatively, D is TRBD1 (5 bases). From germline, CDR1 is MGHRA and CDR2 YSYEKL. Trimming took off 4 bases at V and 0 bases at J, with 13 bases between the two ends. The CDR3 is 16 amino acids. CDR3 loop: CASSPTGSDSGNTIYF. The CDR3 coding sequence is TGCGCCAGCAGCCCTACAGGTTCCGACTCTGGAAACACCATATATTTT.

As for this clone: At the DNA level, this CDR3 is encoded by other sequences in the same sample as well. The rearrangement links TRBV7-9 to TRBJ2-6, with TRBD1 matching over 10 bases. With V trimmed by 3 bases and J by 3 bases, 5 bases remained unmatched. Germline assignment: CDR1 SEHNR and CDR2 FQNEAQ (reference sequence). CDR3 length: 17 amino acids. CDR3 region: CASSLTGGGSGANVLTF. In nucleotides, the CDR3 is TGTGCCAGCAGCTTGACAGGGGGCGGGAGTGGGGCCAACGTCCTGACTTTC.

This clone was detected only once. The chain carries TRBV6-5 and TRBJ2-7; 7 bases fit TRBD1. This CDR3 has 14 residues. Germline CDR1 MNHEY, CDR2 SVGAGI. The trim removed 6 bases at V and 3 bases at J, leaving 8 bases unmatched. The CDR3 region is CASSTTGNFYEQYF. CDR3 nucleotide sequence: TGTGCCAGCAGCACGACAGGGAACTTCTACGAGCAGTACTTC.

J is TRBJ1-1 and V is TRBV6-1; D perhaps matches TRBD1 (6 bases). V lost 3 bases and J 5 bases, leaving 13 bases between the germline ends. The V gene's germline CDR1 is MNHNS and CDR2 SASEGT. There are 14 residues in the CDR3. CDR3 DNA sequence: TGTGCCAGCAGTGAGGTAGGGACAAGGACTGAAGCTTTCTTT. This sequence encodes CASSEVGTRTEAFF.

This clone appeared once. The gene calls are TRBV11-2 and TRBJ2-5; the match to TRBD1 covers 10 bases. V was clipped by 3 bases and J by 5 bases; unmatched bases: 6. The CDR3 is 15 amino acids. Per the germline V gene, CDR1 is SGHAT and CDR2 is FQNNGV. The CDR3 coding sequence is TGTGCCAGCAGCTTCGCGGGACAGGGGACCGAGACCCAGTACTTC. It yields the protein CASSFAGQGTETQYF.

The genes are TRBV6-2 or TRBV6-3 and TRBJ1-1; D might be TRBD1 (6 bases). Trimming cost V 5 bases and J 9 bases, with 16 bases left between them. Germline V lookup: CDR1 MNHEY, CDR2 SVGEGT. The CDR3 spans 13 residues. For the CDR3, the DNA is TGTGCCAGCAGTGTCAACAGGGAGGGGAAAGCTTTCTTT. Translated, it gives CASSVNREGKAFF.

This chain connects TRBV5-1 to TRBJ1-5, with 8 bases that match TRBD1. The CDR3 covers 14 residues. The J segment lost 4 bases and the V segment lost 1 base, leaving 1 base of the junction unmatched. CDR1 and CDR2 from the germline V gene are SGHRS and YFSETQ. CDR3 DNA: TGCGCCAGCAGCTTGACAGGGGGAAATCAGCCCCAGCATTTT. Amino acids: CASSLTGGNQPQHF.

This clone was picked up one time. This chain links TRBV7-8 with TRBJ2-2; TRBD1 might be the D (6 bases). Germline values: CDR1 SGHVS, CDR2 FQNEAQ. This CDR3 has 15 residues. V was trimmed by 1 base and J by 4 bases, leaving 10 bases between them. CDR3 bases: TGTGCCAGCAGCTTAGGGGGGCAGATCACCGGGGAGCTGTTTTTT. This encodes CASSLGGQITGELFF.

V gene TRBV4-3 combines with J gene TRBJ1-4; 7 positions agree with TRBD1. Trimming at V came to 2 bases and at J to 12 bases, leaving 15 bases not matched to a gene. The CDR3 loop spans 16 amino acids. CDR1 LGHNA and CDR2 YSLEER come from the germline V gene. CDR3 sequence: CASSQFTGVSGRELFF. The CDR3 DNA is TGCGCCAGCAGCCAATTCACAGGGGTTTCGGGAAGGGAACTGTTTTTT.

The rearrangement joins TRBV5-1 to TRBJ2-5, with D tentatively TRBD2 (5 bases). Germline V gene sequence: CDR1 SGHRS, CDR2 YFSETQ. This CDR3 is 14 amino acids long. V lost 4 bases and J lost 6, with 16 bases in between. Written as DNA, the CDR3 is TGCGCCAGCAGCATATCCTCTGACGGGAAGACCCAGTACTTC. This translates into CASSISSDGKTQYF.

CDR3 sequence: CASSLGLSLTNSYEQYF. The CDR3 DNA sequence: TGTGCCAGCAGCTTGGGGCTATCACTGACAAATTCCTACGAGCAGTACTTC. The chain has TRBV5-4 and TRBJ2-7; D gene unclear. Germline V CDR1 and CDR2: SGHNT, YYREEE (reference sequence). CDR3 length equals 17 residues. V lost 0 bases to trimming and J lost 1 base, with 17 bases between them. Based on the CDR3 plus reference TRBV5-4 and TRBJ2-7, the full variable domain is ETGVTQSPTHLIKTRGQQVTLRCSSQSGHNTVSWYQQALGQGPQFIFQYYREEENGRGNFPPRFSGLQFPNYSSELNVNALELDDSALYLCASSLGLSLTNSYEQYFGPGTRLTVT.

The chain carries TRBV5-5 and TRBJ1-1; tentatively, D is TRBD1 (5 bases). The CDR3 length is 14 residues. Looked up from germline, CDR1 is SGHKS and CDR2 is YYEKEE (reference sequence). Trimming pared 2 bases from V and 5 bases from J, leaving 13 bases between. This CDR3 is CASSFEGAGTEAFF. In nucleotides, the CDR3 is TGTGCCAGCAGCTTTGAAGGGGCGGGGACTGAAGCTTTCTTT.

This chain joins TRBV11-2 and TRBJ1-3, with D unclear. The CDR3 consists of 12 residues. Trimming removed 6 bases from V and 4 bases from J, with 7 bases in between. Per germline, CDR1 SGHAT and CDR2 FQNNGV. The CDR3 bases are TGTGCCAGCAGTTCACAGGGAAACACCATATATTTT. Its protein is CASSSQGNTIYF.

The gene calls are TRBV5-5 and TRBJ1-1; D is perhaps TRBD1 (5 bases). This CDR3 has 13 amino acids. Per germline, CDR1 SGHKS and CDR2 YYEKEE (reference sequence). Trimming took off 3 bases at V and 5 bases at J, with 11 bases between the two ends. As DNA, the CDR3 is TGTGCCAGCAGCTGGGGCAGCCGAACTGAAGCTTTCTTT. Encoded protein: CASSWGSRTEAFF.

V usage is TRBV5-4 and J usage is TRBJ2-1; TRBD1 aligns across 7 bases. CDR1 is SGHNT and CDR2 is YYREEE in the germline V gene (reference sequence). With 0 bases clipped from V and 1 base from J, the junction kept 4 bases outside the gene matches. The CDR3 loop spans 16 amino acids. The CDR3 DNA reads as TGTGCCAGCAGCTTGGGGGGGACAGATTCCTACAATGAGCAGTTCTTC. This gives the protein CASSLGGTDSYNEQFF.

This chain joins TRBV7-9 and TRBJ1-1, with D hard to call. CDR3 length: 15 amino acids. Trimming cost V 4 bases and J 0 bases, with 12 bases left between them. The germline V gene encodes CDR1 SEHNR and CDR2 FQNEAQ (reference sequence). The DNA for the CDR3 is TGTGCCAGCAGCTCCAGAAAGGCGGTGAACACTGAAGCTTTCTTT. It codes for CASSSRKAVNTEAFF.

The gene calls are TRBV7-2 and TRBJ2-2; TRBD2 matches at 7 bases. The CDR3 loop spans 16 amino acids. Germline values: CDR1 SGHTA, CDR2 FQGNSA. V gave up 1 base and J gave up 0 bases; unmatched junction bases: 2. The CDR3 sequence is CASSLGGLANTGELFF. CDR3 bases: TGTGCCAGCAGCTTAGGAGGACTAGCGAACACCGGGGAGCTGTTTTTT.

J is TRBJ2-1 and V is TRBV10-3, with TRBD1 matching 7 bases. V gave up 10 bases and J gave up 5 bases; unmatched junction bases: 11. The CDR3 is 14 amino acids. The germline gives CDR1 ENHRY, CDR2 SYGVKD. CDR3 in DNA: TGTGCCACGAAGATCGGGACAGATGACAATGAGCAGTTCTTC. Protein product: CATKIGTDDNEQFF.

The rearrangement links TRBV7-2 to TRBJ2-1; TRBD2 agrees at 13 bases. V shed 5 bases, J shed 7 bases, and the junction held 5 bases outside the gene matches. The CDR3 is made up of 15 amino acids. The germline V gene has CDR1 SGHTA and CDR2 FQGNSA. Written as DNA, the CDR3 is TGTGCCAGCAGCCAAACTAGCGGGGGGGTGAATGAGCAGTTCTTC. It codes for CASSQTSGGVNEQFF.

V and J are TRBV19 and TRBJ1-5, with TRBD1 matching over 9 bases. The J segment lost 3 bases and the V segment lost 6 bases, leaving 6 bases of the junction unmatched. The V gene's germline CDR1 is LNHDA and CDR2 SQIVND (reference sequence). The CDR3 loop spans 15 amino acids. The CDR3, as DNA: TGTGCCAGTAGCCGGACAGGGGTTAACAATCAGCCCCAGCATTTT. Protein sequence: CASSRTGVNNQPQHF.